The clone carrying this TCR beta chain has more than one count but fewer than ten. Antigen unknown. The CDR3 consists of 16 residues. Germline CDR1 and CDR2: SNHLY and FYNNEI. V gave up 2 bases and J gave up 2 bases, with 12 bases separating them. The repertoire was sequenced with immunoSEQ multiplex PCR; TCRdb's copy has only in-frame clones and lacks some. The top ten hold about 2.5% of the sample, which has over 60,000 clones, over 90% seen once. This sample was included in a study of PD-1 blockade in classical Hodgkin lymphoma. General observations from the study: Diminished baseline TCR diversity has been reported in newly diagnosed patients relative to healthy donors. Factors driving the repertoire differences, possibly disease activity or prior therapy, remain undefined.

Indicated time point: newly diagnosed, previously untreated cHL patient sample. The receptor's source is a human donor with classical Hodgkin lymphoma. This sequence joins TRBV2 and TRBJ1-4; D is unresolved. The source material was peripheral blood mononuclear cells (PBMCs). The CDR3 sequence: CASSEPGGDTNEKLFF. The CDR3 region has the DNA TGTGCCAGCAGTGAACCGGGTGGGGATACTAATGAAAAACTGTTTTTT.